This T cell receptor (beta chain) is drawn from a study of PD-1 blockade in mismatch repair-deficient tumors. Background on the study: All were previously treated, progressing patients with about a dozen mismatch repair-deficient cancer types. Findings and limits, study-wide: After pembrolizumab, tumor-resident clones rose rapidly, then generally contracted before radiologic responses.

With regard to this clone: The antigen is unknown.

V was pared by 1 base and J by 12 bases, with 16 bases between. Germline V CDR1 and CDR2: SGHTA, FQGNSA. CDR3 size: 14 residues. Mismatch repair deficiency was confirmed in all patients, by PCR or immunohistochemistry. The TCR-sequenced patients were a few responders to pembrolizumab. This table comes from immunoSEQ multiplex PCR, and its TCRdb copy is limited to in-frame clones, with some not included. The sample contains 25,000 to 30,000 clones, 65% to 85% of which appear only once. Sequences were derived from PBMCs, sampled before pembrolizumab treatment. The source of this sequence is an adult with mismatch repair-deficient cancer. The chain uses TRBV7-2 and TRBJ2-1; D is unresolved. As DNA, the CDR3 is TGTGCCAGCAGCTTAGTGCGAAGCCCCTCCGTGCAGTTCTTC. It is translated as CASSLVRSPSVQFF.